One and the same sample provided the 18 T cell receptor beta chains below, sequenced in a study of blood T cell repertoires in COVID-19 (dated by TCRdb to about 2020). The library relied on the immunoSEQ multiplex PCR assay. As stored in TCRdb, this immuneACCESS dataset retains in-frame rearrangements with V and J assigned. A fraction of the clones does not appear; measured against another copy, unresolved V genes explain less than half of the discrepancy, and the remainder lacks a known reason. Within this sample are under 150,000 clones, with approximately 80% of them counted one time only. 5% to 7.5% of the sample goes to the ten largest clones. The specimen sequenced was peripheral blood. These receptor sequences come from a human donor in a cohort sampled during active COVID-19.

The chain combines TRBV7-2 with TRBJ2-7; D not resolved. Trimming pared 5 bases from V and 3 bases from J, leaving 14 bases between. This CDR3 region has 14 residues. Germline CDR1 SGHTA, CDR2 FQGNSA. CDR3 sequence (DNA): TGTGCCAGCAGCCAAGACGGGTCAATCTACGAGCAGTACTTC. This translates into CASSQDGSIYEQYF.

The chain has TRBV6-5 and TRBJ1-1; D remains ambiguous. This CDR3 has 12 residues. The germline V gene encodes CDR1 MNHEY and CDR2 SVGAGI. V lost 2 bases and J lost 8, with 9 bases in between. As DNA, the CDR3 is TGTGCCAGCAGTTACACTAGTGGAGAAGCTTTCTTT. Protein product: CASSYTSGEAFF.

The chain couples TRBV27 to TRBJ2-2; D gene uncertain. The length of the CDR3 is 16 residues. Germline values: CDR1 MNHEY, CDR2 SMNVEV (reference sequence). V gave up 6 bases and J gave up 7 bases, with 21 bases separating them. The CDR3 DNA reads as TGTGCCAGCAGCCAAGAGGCTAGTAGGAGAGGCGGGGAGCTGTTTTTT. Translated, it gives CASSQEASRRGGELFF.

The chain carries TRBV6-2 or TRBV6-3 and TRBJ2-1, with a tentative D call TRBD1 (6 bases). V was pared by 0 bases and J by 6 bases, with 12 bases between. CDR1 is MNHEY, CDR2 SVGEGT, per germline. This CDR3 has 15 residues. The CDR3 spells CASSYSNQGLNEQFF. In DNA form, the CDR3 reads TGTGCCAGCAGTTACTCGAATCAGGGGCTCAATGAGCAGTTCTTC.

CDR3 DNA: TGTGCCAGCAGCACCCGACAGAATTCACCCCTCCACTTT. Translating gives CASSTRQNSPLHF. The J gene is TRBJ1-6, the V gene TRBV11-2, with D tentatively TRBD1 (5 bases). This CDR3 spans 13 amino acids. The germline V gene encodes CDR1 SGHAT and CDR2 FQNNGV. V lost 5 bases to trimming and J lost 7 bases, with 9 bases between them.

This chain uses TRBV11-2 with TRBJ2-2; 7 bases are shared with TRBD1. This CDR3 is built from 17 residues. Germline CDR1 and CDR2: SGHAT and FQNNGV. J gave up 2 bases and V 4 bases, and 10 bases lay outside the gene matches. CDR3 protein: CASSYFGGTDNTGELFF. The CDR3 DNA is TGTGCCAGCAGCTACTTTGGTGGGACAGATAACACCGGGGAGCTGTTTTTT.

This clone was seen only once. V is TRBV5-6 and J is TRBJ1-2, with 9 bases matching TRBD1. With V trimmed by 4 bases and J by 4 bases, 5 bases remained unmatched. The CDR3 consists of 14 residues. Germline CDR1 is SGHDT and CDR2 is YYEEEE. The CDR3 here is CASSTGTGPYGYTF. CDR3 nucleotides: TGTGCCAGCAGCACCGGGACAGGGCCCTATGGCTACACCTTC. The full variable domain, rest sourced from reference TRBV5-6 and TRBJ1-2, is DAGVTQSPTHLIKTRGQQVTLRCSPKSGHDTVSWYQQALGQGPQFIFQYYEEEERQRGNFPDRFSGHQFPNYSSELNVNALLLGDSALYLCASSTGTGPYGYTFGSGTRLTVV.

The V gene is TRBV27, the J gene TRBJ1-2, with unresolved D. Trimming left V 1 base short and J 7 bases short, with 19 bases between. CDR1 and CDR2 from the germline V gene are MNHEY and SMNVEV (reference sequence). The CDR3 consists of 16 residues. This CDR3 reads CASSLLGVGVASGYTF. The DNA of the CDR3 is TGTGCCAGCAGTTTATTAGGTGTCGGGGTGGCCAGTGGCTACACCTTC.

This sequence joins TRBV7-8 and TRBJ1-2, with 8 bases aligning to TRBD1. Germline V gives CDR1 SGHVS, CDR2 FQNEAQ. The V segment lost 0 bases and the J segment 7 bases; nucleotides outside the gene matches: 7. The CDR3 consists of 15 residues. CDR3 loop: CASSLARGTGTGYTF. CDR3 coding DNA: TGTGCCAGCAGCTTAGCGCGGGGGACAGGTACTGGCTACACCTTC.

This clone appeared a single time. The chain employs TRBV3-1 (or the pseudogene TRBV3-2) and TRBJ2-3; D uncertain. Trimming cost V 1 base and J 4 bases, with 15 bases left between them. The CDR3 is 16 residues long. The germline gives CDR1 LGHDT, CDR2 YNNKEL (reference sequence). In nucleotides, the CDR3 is TGTGCCAGCAGCCAAGTCTTCCGGCAGGAACCAGATACGCAGTATTTT. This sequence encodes CASSQVFRQEPDTQYF.

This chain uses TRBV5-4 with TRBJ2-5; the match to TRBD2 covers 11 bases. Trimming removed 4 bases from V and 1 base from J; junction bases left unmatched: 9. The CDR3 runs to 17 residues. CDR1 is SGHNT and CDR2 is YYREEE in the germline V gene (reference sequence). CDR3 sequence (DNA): TGTGCCAGCAGCCCTGGAGGGCTAGCGGGGGGCCAAGAGACCCAGTACTTC. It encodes CASSPGGLAGGQETQYF.

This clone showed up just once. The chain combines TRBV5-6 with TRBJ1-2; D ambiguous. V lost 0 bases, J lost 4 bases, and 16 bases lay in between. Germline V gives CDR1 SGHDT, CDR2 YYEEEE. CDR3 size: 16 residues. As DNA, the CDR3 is TGTGCCAGCAGCTTGGATCTTAGGCAGAGACTCTATGGCTACACCTTC. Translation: CASSLDLRQRLYGYTF.

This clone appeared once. CDR3 DNA sequence: TGTGCCAGCAGTTCCGGGACACTCACCGGGTCGCAGTACTTC. The encoded protein is CASSSGTLTGSQYF. The V call is TRBV27, the J call TRBJ2-7, with a weak D call TRBD1 (6 bases). From germline, CDR1 is MNHEY and CDR2 SMNVEV (reference sequence). Trimming stripped 4 bases from V and 9 bases from J, with 19 bases between. The CDR3 consists of 14 residues.

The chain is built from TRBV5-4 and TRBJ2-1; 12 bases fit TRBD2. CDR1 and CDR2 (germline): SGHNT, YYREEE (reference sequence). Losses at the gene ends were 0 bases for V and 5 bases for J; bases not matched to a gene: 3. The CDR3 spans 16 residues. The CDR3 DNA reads TGTGCCAGCAGCTTGGTTTGGACTAGCGGGGACAATGAGCAGTTCTTC. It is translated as CASSLVWTSGDNEQFF. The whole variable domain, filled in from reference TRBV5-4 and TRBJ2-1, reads ETGVTQSPTHLIKTRGQQVTLRCSSQSGHNTVSWYQQALGQGPQFIFQYYREEENGRGNFPPRFSGLQFPNYSSELNVNALELDDSALYLCASSLVWTSGDNEQFFGPGTRLTVL.

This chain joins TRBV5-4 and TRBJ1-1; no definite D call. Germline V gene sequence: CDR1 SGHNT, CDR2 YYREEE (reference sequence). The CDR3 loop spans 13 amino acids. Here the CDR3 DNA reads TGTGCGTCGAGGGCAGGATTGAACACTGAAGCTTTCTTT. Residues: CASRAGLNTEAFF.

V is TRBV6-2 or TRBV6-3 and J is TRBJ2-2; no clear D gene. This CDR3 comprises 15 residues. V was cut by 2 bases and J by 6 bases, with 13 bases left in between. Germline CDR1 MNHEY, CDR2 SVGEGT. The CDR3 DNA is TGTGCCAGCAGTTACAAAGTAATAACATCCGGGGAGCTGTTTTTT. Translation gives CASSYKVITSGELFF.

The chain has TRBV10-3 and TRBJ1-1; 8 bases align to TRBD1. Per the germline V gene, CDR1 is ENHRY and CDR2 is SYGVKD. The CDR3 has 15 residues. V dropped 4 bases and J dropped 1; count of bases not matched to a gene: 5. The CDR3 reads CAISAGQGTNTEAFF. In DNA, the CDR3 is TGTGCCATCAGTGCCGGACAGGGAACGAACACTGAAGCTTTCTTT.

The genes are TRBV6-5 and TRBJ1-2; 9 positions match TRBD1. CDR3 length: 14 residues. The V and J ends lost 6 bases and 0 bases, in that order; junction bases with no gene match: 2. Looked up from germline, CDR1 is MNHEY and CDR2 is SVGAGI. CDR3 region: CASRGTGSNYGYTF. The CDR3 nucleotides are TGTGCCAGCAGGGGGACAGGGTCTAACTATGGCTACACCTTC.